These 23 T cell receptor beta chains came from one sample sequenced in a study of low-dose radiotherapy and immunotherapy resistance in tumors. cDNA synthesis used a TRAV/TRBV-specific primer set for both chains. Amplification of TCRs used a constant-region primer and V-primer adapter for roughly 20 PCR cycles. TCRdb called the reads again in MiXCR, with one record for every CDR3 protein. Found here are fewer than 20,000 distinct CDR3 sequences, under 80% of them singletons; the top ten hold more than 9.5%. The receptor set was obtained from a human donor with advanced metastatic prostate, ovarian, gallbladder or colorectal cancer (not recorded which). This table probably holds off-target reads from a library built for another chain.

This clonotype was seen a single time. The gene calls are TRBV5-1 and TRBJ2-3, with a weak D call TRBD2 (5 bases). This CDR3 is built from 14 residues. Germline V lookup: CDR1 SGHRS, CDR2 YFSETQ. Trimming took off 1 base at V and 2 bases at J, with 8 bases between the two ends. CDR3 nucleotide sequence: TGCGCCAGCAGCTTGATCGGGGACACAGATACGCAGTATTTT. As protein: CASSLIGDTDTQYF.

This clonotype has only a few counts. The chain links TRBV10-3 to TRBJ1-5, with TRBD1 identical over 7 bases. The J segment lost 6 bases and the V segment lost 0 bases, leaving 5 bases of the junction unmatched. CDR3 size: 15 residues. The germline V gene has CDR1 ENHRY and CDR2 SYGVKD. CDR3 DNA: TGTGCCATCAGTGAGTCGAACAGGGGTGGTCAGCCCCAGCATTTT. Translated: CAISESNRGGQPQHF.

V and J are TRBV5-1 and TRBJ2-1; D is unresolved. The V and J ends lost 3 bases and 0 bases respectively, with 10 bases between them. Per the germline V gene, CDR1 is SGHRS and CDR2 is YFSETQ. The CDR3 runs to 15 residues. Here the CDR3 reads CASSSTSSSYNEQFF. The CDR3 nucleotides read TGCGCCAGCAGCTCCACATCAAGCTCCTACAATGAGCAGTTCTTC.

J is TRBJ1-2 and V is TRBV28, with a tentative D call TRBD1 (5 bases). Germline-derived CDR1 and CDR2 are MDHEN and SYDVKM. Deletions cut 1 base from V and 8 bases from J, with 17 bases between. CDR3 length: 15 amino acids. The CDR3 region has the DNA TGTGCCAGCAGTTTATTCAGAGGAGGGGCAGGGGGCTACACCTTC. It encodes CASSLFRGGAGGYTF.

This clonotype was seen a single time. CDR3 DNA: TGCAGTGCTAACAGGGGGTTAAGCTATGGCTACACCTTC. Residues: CSANRGLSYGYTF. The chain joins TRBV20-1 to TRBJ1-2, with 8 bases matching TRBD1. This CDR3 comprises 13 residues. J was trimmed by 4 bases and V by 4 bases; bases with no gene match: 5. Germline lookup yields CDR1 DFQATT and CDR2 SNEGSKA (reference sequence).

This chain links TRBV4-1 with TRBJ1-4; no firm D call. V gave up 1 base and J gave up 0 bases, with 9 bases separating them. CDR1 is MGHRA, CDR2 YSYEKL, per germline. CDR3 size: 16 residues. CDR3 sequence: CASSQVAVATNEKLFF. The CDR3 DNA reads TGCGCCAGCAGCCAAGTGGCGGTTGCAACTAATGAAAAACTGTTTTTT.

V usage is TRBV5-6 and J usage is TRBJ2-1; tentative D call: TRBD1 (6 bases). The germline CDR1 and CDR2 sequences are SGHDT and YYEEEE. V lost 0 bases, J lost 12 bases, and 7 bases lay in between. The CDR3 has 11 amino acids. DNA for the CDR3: TGTGCCAGCAGCTTGGGGGGGCCGCAGTTCTTC. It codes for CASSLGGPQFF. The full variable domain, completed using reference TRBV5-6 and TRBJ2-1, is DAGVTQSPTHLIKTRGQQVTLRCSPKSGHDTVSWYQQALGQGPQFIFQYYEEEERQRGNFPDRFSGHQFPNYSSELNVNALLLGDSALYLCASSLGGPQFFGPGTRLTVL.

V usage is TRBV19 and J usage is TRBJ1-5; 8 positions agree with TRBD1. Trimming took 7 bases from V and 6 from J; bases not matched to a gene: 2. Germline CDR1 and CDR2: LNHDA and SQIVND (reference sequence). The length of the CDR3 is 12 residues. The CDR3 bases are TGTGCCAGTACAGGGGGCAGTCAGCCCCAGCATTTT. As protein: CASTGGSQPQHF. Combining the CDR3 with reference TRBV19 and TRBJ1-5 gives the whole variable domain DGGITQSPKYLFRKEGQNVTLSCEQNLNHDAMYWYRQDPGQGLRLIYYSQIVNDFQKGDIAEGYSVSREKKESFPLTVTSAQKNPTAFYLCASTGGSQPQHFGDGTRLSIL.

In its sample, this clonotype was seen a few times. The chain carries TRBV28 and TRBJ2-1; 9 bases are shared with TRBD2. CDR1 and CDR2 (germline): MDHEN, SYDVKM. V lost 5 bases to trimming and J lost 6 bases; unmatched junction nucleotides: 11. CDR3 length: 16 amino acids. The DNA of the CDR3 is TGTGCCAGCAGTCGCCTCACGGGGCGGGGGGGCAATGAGCAGTTCTTC. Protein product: CASSRLTGRGGNEQFF. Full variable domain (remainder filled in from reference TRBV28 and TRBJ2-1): DVKVTQSSRYLVKRTGEKVFLECVQDMDHENMFWYRQDPGLGLRLIYFSYDVKMKEKGDIPEGYSVSREKKERFSLILESASTNQTSMYLCASSRLTGRGGNEQFFGPGTRLTVL.

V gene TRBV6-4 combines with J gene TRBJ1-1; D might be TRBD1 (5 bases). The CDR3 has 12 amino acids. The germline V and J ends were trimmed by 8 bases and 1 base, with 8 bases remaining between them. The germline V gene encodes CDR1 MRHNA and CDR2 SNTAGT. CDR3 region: CASPGPNTEAFF. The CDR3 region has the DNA TGTGCCAGCCCGGGACCGAACACTGAAGCTTTCTTT.

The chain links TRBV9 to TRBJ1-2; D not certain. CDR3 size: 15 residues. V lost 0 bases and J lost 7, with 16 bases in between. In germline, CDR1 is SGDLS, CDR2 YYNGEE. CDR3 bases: TGTGCCAGCAGCGTAGGGGTGGGCCCACAAGCTGGCTACACCTTC. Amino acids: CASSVGVGPQAGYTF.

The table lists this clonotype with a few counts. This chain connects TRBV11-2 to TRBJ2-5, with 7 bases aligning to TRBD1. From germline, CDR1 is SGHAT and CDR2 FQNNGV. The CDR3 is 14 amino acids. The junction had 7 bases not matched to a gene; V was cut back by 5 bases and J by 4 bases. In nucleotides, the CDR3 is TGTGCCAGCAGCACATCGACAGGGCCAGAGACCCAGTACTTC. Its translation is CASSTSTGPETQYF.

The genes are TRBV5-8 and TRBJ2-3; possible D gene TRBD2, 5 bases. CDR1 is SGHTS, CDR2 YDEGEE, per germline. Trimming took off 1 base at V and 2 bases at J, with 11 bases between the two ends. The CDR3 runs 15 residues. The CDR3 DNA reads TGTGCCAGCAGCTTGTTGGCGGGCCTCACAGATACGCAGTATTTT. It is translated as CASSLLAGLTDTQYF.

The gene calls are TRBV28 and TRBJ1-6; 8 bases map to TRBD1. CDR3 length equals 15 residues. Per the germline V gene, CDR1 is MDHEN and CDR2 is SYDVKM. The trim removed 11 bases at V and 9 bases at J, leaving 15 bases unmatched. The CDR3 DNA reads TGTGCCGCAACCCCCGGGACAGGATCTCTTTCACCCCTCCACTTT. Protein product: CAATPGTGSLSPLHF.

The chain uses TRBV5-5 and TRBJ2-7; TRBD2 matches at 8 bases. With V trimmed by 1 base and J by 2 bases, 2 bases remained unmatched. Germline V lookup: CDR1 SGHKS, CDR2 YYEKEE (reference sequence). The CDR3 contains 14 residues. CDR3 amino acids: CASSLPGRAYEQYF. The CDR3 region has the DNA TGTGCCAGCAGCTTGCCCGGGAGGGCCTACGAGCAGTACTTC.

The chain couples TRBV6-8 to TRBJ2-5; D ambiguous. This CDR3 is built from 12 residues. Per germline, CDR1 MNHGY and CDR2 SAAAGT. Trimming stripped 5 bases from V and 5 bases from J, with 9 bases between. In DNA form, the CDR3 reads TGTGCCAGCAGTCAGGCCTGGGAGACCCAGTACTTC. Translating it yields CASSQAWETQYF.

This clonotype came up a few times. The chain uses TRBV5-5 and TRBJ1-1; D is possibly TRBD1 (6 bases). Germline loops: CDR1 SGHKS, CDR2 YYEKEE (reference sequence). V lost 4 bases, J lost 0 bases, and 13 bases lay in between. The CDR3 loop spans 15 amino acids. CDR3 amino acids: CASSTQDSLNTEAFF. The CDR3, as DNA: TGTGCCAGCAGCACCCAGGACAGTTTGAACACTGAAGCTTTCTTT. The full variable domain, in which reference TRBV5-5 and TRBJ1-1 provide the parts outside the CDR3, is DAGVTQSPTHLIKTRGQQVTLRCSPISGHKSVSWYQQVLGQGPQFIFQYYEKEERGRGNFPDRFSARQFPNYSSELNVNALLLGDSALYLCASSTQDSLNTEAFFGQGTRLTVV.

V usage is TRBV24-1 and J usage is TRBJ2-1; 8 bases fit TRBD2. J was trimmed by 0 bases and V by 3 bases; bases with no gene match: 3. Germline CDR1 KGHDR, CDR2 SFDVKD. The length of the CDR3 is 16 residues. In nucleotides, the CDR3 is TGTGCCACCAGTGATCCCAGCGGGAGCTCCTACAATGAGCAGTTCTTC. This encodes CATSDPSGSSYNEQFF.

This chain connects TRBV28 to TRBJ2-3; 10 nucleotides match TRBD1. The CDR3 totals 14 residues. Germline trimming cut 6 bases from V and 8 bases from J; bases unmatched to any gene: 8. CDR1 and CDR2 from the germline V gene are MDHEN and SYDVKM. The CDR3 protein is CASSRRQGASTQYF. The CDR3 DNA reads TGTGCCAGCAGCAGAAGACAGGGGGCAAGTACGCAGTATTTT.

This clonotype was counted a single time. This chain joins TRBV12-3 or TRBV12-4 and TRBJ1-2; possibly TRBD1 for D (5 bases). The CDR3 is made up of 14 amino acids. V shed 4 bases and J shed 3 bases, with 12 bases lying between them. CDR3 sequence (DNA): TGTGCCAGCAGTTCAGGGTCGGACTACTATGGCTACACCTTC. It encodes CASSSGSDYYGYTF.

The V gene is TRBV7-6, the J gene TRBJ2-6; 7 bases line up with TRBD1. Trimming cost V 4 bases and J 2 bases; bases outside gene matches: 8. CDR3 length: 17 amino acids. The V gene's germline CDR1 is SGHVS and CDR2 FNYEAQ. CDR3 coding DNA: TGTGCCAGCAGCTCGCCGGGACAGCCTCCTGGGGCCAACGTCCTGACTTTC. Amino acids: CASSSPGQPPGANVLTF.

The CDR3 coding sequence is TGTGCCAGCAGGTCACAGGTTCCCGGGCAGCCCCAGCATTTT. Residues: CASRSQVPGQPQHF. The chain is built from TRBV28 and TRBJ1-5, with D perhaps TRBD1 (5 bases). There are 14 residues in the CDR3. The germline V gene encodes CDR1 MDHEN and CDR2 SYDVKM. Trimming left V 6 bases short and J 7 bases short, with 16 bases between.

CDR3 sequence reads: CASSGAGEQFF. CDR3 DNA sequence: TGTGCCAGTAGTGGGGCGGGGGAGCAGTTCTTC. The chain couples TRBV19 to TRBJ2-1; possibly TRBD2 for D (6 bases). CDR3 length: 11 amino acids. V was cut by 5 bases and J by 10 bases, with 9 bases left in between. CDR1 and CDR2 from the germline V gene are LNHDA and SQIVND (reference sequence).